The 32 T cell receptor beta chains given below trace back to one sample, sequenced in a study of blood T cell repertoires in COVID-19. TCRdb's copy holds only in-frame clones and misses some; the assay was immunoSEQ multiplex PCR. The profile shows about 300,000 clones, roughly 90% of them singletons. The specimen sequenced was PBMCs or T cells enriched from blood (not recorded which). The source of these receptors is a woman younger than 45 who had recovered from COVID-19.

CDR3 bases: TGCGCCAGCAGTCTAGCGGGAAACCAAGAGACCCAGTACTTC. Translated: CASSLAGNQETQYF. The gene calls are TRBV4-3 and TRBJ2-5, with 9 bases aligning to TRBD2. Germline CDR1 LGHNA, CDR2 YSLEER. The CDR3 spans 14 residues. Trimming cost V 6 bases and J 0 bases; bases outside gene matches: 2.

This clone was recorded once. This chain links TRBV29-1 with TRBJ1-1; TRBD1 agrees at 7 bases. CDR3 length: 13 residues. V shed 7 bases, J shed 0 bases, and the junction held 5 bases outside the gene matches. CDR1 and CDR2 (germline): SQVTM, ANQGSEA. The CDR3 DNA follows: TGCAGCGCGACAGGGACTATGAACACTGAAGCTTTCTTT. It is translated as CSATGTMNTEAFF.

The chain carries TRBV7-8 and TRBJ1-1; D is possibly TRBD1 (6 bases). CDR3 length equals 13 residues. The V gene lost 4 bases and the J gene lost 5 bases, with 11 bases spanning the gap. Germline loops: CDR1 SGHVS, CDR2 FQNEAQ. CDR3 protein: CASSSNRDTEAFF. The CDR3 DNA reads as TGTGCCAGCAGCTCCAACAGGGATACTGAAGCTTTCTTT.

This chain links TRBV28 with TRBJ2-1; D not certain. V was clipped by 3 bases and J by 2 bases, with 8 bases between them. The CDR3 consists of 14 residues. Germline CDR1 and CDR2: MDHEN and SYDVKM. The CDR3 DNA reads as TGTGCCAGCAGTTTTGACACAACCTACAATGAGCAGTTCTTC. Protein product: CASSFDTTYNEQFF.

CDR3 in DNA: TGCGCCAGCAGCTTGGACGGGTTCTATAATTCACCCCTCCACTTT. Translating gives CASSLDGFYNSPLHF. V and J are TRBV5-1 and TRBJ1-6; D gene uncertain. Trimming stripped 0 bases from V and 3 bases from J, with 7 bases between. This CDR3 spans 15 amino acids. The germline V gene has CDR1 SGHRS and CDR2 YFSETQ.

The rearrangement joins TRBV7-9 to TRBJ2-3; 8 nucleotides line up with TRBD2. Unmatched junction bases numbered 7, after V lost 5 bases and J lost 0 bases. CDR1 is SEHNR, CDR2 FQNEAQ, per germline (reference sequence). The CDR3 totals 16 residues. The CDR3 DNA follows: TGTGCCAGCAGCCCCACTAGCGGACCTAGCACAGATACGCAGTATTTT. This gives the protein CASSPTSGPSTDTQYF.

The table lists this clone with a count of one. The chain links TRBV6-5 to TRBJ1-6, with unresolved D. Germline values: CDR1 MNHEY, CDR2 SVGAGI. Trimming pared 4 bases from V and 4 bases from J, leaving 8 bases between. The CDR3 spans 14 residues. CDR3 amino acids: CASSFTVYNSPLHF. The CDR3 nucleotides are TGTGCCAGCAGTTTTACTGTGTATAATTCACCCCTCCACTTT.

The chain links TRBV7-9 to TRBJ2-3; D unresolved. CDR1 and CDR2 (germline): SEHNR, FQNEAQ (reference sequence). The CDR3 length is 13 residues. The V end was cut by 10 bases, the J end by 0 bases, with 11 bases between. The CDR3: CATASRSTDTQYF. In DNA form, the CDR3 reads TGTGCCACCGCGTCTCGGAGCACAGATACGCAGTATTTT.

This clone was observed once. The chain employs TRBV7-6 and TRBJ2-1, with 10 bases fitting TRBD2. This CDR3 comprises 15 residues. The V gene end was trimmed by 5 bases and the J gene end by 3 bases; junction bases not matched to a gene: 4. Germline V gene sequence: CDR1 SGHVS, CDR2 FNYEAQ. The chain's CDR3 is CASSPSGSNYNEQFF. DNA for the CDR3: TGTGCCAGCAGCCCTAGCGGGAGTAACTACAATGAGCAGTTCTTC.

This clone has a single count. The CDR3 DNA reads as TGTGCCAGCAGCTTAGAAGGGGTCGCAGATACGCAGTATTTT. Translating gives CASSLEGVADTQYF. The chain combines TRBV7-9 with TRBJ2-3; tentative D call: TRBD1 (5 bases). V shed 1 base and J shed 4 bases, with 9 bases lying between them. This CDR3 spans 14 amino acids. In germline, CDR1 is SEHNR, CDR2 FQNEAQ (reference sequence).

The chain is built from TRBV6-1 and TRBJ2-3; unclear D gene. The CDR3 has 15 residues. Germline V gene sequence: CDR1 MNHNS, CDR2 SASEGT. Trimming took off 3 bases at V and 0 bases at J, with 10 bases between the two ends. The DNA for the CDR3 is TGTGCCAGCAGTGAGTTAGTATCTAGCACAGATACGCAGTATTTT. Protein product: CASSELVSSTDTQYF.

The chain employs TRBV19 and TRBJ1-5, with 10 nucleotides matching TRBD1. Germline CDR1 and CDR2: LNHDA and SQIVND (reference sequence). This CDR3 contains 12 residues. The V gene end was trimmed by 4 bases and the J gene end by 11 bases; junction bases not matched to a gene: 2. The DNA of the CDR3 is TGTGCCAGTAGTAGTGGGACAGGGGCCCAGCATTTT. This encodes CASSSGTGAQHF.

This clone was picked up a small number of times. The CDR3: CASSLETGDTEAFF. The CDR3 nucleotides are TGTGCCAGCAGCTTAGAGACAGGGGACACTGAAGCTTTCTTT. V and J are TRBV7-6 and TRBJ1-1; 8 bases fit TRBD1. The CDR3 is 14 amino acids. Trimming at V came to 1 base and at J to 3 bases, leaving 1 base not matched to a gene. Germline V gives CDR1 SGHVS, CDR2 FNYEAQ.

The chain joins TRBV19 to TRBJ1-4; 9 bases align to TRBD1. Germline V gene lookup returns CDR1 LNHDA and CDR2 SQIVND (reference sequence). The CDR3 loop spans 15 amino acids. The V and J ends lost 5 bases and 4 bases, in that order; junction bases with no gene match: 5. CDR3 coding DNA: TGTGCCAGTAGTGGGACAGGGCGTATTAATGAAAAACTGTTTTTT. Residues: CASSGTGRINEKLFF.

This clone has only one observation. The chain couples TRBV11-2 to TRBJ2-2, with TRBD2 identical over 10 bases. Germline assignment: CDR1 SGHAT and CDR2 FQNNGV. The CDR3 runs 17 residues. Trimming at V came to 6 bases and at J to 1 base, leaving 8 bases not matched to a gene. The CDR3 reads CASREPRTSGNTGELFF. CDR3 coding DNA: TGTGCCAGCAGAGAACCACGGACTAGCGGGAACACCGGGGAGCTGTTTTTT.

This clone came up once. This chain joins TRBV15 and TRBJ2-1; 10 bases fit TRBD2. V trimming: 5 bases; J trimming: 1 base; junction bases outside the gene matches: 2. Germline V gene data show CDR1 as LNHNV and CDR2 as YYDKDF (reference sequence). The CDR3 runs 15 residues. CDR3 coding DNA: TGTGCCACCAGCCGGGGACTAGCGTCCTACAATGAGCAGTTCTTC. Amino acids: CATSRGLASYNEQFF.

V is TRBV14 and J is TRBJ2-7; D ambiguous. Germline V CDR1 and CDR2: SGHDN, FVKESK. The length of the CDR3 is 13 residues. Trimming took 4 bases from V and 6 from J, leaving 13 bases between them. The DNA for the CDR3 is TGTGCCAGCAGCCGAAGGTCCGGGTTCGAGCAGTACTTC. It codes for CASSRRSGFEQYF.

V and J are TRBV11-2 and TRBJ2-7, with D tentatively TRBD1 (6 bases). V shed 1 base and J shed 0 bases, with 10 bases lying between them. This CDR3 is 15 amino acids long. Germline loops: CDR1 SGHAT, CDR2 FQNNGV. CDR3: CASSLVQGSSYEQYF. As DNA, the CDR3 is TGTGCCAGCAGCTTAGTCCAGGGGAGCTCCTACGAGCAGTACTTC.

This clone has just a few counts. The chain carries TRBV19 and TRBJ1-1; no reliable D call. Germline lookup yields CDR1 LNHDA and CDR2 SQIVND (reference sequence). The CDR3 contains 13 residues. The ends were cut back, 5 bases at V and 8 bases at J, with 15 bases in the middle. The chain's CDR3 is CASSSIPRQEAFF. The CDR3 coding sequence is TGTGCCAGTAGTTCCATCCCCCGACAAGAAGCTTTCTTT.

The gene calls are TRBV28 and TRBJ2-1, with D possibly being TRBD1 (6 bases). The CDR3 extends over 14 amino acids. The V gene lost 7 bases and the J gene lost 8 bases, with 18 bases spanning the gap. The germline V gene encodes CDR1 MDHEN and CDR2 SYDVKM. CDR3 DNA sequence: TGTGCCAGCAATAACCAGGGGTGGTTCGATGAGCAGTTCTTC. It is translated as CASNNQGWFDEQFF.

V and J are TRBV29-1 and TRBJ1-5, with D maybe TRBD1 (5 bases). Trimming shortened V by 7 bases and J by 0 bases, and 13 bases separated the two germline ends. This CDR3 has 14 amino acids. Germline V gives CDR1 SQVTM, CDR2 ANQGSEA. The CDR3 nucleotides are TGCAGCGCGGGGGGGACTAATAGCAATCAGCCCCAGCATTTT. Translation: CSAGGTNSNQPQHF. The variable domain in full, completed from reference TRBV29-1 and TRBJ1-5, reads SAVISQKPSRDICQRGTSLTIQCQVDSQVTMMFWYRQQPGQSLTLIATANQGSEATYESGFVIDKFPISRPNLTFSTLTVSNMSPEDSSIYLCSAGGTNSNQPQHFGDGTRLSIL.

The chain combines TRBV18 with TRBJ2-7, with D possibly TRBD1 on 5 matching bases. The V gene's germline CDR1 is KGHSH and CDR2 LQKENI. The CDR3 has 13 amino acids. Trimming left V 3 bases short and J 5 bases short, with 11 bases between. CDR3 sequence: CASSPRQRDEQYF. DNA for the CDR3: TGTGCCAGCTCACCGAGACAGCGTGACGAGCAGTACTTC.

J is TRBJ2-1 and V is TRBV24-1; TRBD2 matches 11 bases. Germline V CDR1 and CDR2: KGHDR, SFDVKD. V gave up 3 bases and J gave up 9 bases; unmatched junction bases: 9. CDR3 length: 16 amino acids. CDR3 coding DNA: TGTGCCACCAGTGATGCCGGGACTAGCGGTTCTGGTGAGCAGTTCTTC. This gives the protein CATSDAGTSGSGEQFF.

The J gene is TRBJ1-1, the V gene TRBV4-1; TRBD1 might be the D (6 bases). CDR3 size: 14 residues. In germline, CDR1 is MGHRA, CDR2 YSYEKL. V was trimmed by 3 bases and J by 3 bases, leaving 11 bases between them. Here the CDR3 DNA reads TGCGCCAGCAGCCAGTTAACAGGGTACACTGAAGCTTTCTTT. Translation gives CASSQLTGYTEAFF.

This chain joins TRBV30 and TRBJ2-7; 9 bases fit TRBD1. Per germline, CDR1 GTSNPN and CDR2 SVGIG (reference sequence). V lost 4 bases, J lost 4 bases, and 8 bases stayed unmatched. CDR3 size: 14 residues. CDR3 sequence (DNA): TGTGCCTGGAATGGACAGGGGATTTTTTACGAGCAGTACTTC. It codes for CAWNGQGIFYEQYF. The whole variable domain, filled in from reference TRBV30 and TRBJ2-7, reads SQTIHQWPATLVQPVGSPLSLECTVEGTSNPNLYWYRQAAGRGLQLLFYSVGIGQISSEVPQNLSASRPQDRQFILSSKKLLLSDSGFYLCAWNGQGIFYEQYFGPGTRLTVT.

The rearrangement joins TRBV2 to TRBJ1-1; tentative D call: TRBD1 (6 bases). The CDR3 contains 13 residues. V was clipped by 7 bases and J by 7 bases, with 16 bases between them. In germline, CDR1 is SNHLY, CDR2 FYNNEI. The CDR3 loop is CASTEGGWGEAFF. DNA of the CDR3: TGTGCCAGCACCGAAGGGGGATGGGGTGAAGCTTTCTTT.

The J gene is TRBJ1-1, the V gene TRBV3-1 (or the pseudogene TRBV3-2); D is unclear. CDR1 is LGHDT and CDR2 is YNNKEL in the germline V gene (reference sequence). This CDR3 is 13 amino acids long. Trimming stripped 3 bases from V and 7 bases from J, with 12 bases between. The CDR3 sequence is CASSQSPTIEAFF. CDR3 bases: TGTGCCAGCAGCCAGTCCCCGACAATTGAAGCTTTCTTT.

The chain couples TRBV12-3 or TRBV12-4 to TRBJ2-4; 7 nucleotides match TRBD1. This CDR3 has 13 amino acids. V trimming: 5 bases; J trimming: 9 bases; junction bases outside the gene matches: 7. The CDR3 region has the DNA TGTGCCAGCAGTCCCGACAGGGCCGGCATTCAGTACTTC. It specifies CASSPDRAGIQYF.

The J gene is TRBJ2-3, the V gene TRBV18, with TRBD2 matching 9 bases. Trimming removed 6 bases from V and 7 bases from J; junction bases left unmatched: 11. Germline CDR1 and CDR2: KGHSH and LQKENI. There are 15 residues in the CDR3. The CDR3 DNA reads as TGTGCCAGCTCGTCGACGGGACTAGCATCAAATACGCAGTATTTT. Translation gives CASSSTGLASNTQYF. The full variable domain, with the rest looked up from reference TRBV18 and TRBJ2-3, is NAGVMQNPRHLVRRRGQEARLRCSPMKGHSHVYWYRQLPEEGLKFMVYLQKENIIDESGMPKERFSAEFPKEGPSILRIQQVVRGDSAAYFCASSSTGLASNTQYFGPGTRLTVL.

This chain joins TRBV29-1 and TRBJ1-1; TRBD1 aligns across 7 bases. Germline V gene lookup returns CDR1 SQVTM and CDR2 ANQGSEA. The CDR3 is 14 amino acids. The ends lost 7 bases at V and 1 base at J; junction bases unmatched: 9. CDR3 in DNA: TGCAGCGCGAACGACAGGGTAGGGAACACTGAAGCTTTCTTT. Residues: CSANDRVGNTEAFF.

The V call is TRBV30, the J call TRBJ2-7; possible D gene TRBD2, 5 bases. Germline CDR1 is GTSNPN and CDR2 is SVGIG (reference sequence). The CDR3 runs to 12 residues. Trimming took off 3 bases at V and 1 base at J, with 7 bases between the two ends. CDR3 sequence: CAWSRDSYEQYF. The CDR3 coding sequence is TGTGCCTGGAGCCGGGATTCCTACGAGCAGTACTTC.

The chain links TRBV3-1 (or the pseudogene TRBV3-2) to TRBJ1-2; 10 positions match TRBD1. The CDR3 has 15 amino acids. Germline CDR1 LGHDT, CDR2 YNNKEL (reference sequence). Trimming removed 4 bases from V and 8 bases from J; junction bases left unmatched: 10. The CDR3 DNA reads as TGTGCCAGCAGCCGAAACACCGGGACAGGGGTCGGCTACACCTTC. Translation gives CASSRNTGTGVGYTF.